This TCR beta chain was sequenced during a study of cytomegalovirus exposure and HLA in healthy donors. Study results and limitations: Presence/absence analyses assumed roughly uniform sequencing depth across donors. HLA-A and HLA-B allele assignments for most subjects were reportedly predicted accurately using TCR beta sequences.

Per germline, CDR1 SGHTA and CDR2 FQGNSA. J gave up 1 base and V 4 bases, and 6 bases lay outside the gene matches. The length of the CDR3 is 16 residues. Primers included in the PCR were 60 Vbeta and 13 Jbeta primers. Assay: immunoSEQ multiplex PCR; the TCRdb copy retains only in-frame clones and omits some. The table lists 55,000 to 65,000 clones, approximately 77% of them singletons. As to this clone: Its cognate antigen is unknown.

Sequencing was performed on PBMCs. This rearrangement joins TRBV7-2 to TRBJ2-2; 7 positions agree with TRBD1. The clonotype originates from a woman aged 40 to 50 in good health and CMV-seropositive. The CDR3, as DNA: TGTGCCAGCAGCTCCGGGACAGTACTGAACACCGGGGAGCTGTTTTTT. This codes for CASSSGTVLNTGELFF.